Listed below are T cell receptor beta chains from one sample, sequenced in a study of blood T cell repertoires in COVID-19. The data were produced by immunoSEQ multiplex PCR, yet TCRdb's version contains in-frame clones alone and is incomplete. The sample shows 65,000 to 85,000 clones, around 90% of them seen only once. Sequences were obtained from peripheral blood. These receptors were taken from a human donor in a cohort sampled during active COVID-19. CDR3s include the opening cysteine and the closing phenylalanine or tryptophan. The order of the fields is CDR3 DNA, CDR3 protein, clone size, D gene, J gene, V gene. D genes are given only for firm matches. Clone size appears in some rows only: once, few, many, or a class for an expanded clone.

cdr3_nt: TGTGCCAGCAGCCGAGAGACAGGGGCTCTCCCTGGAAACACCATATATTTT
cdr3_aa: CASSRETGALPGNTIYF
clone_size: .
d_call: TRBD1
j_call: TRBJ1-3
v_call: TRBV7-8

cdr3_nt: TGTGCCAGTAGTACCGGGACAGGAGGAACGCGAAACACTGAAGCTTTCTTT
cdr3_aa: CASSTGTGGTRNTEAFF
clone_size: .
d_call: TRBD1
j_call: TRBJ1-1
v_call: TRBV19

cdr3_nt: TGCGCCAGCAGCCCCCTCCTGCGGGGGTACGGGGAGCTGTTTTTT
cdr3_aa: CASSPLLRGYGELFF
clone_size: .
d_call: TRBD2
j_call: TRBJ2-2
v_call: TRBV4-1

cdr3_nt: TGTGCCAGCAGCGTAGTTGGGCAGGGATTGAATGAGCAGTTCTTC
cdr3_aa: CASSVVGQGLNEQFF
clone_size: .
d_call: .
j_call: TRBJ2-1
v_call: TRBV9

cdr3_nt: TGTGCCAGCAGCCAAGACAGGAGCGGGGTCGTCAAACTGTTTTTT
cdr3_aa: CASSQDRSGVVKLFF
clone_size: .
d_call: .
j_call: TRBJ1-4
v_call: TRBV6-6

cdr3_nt: TGTGCCAGCTCACCCCGGACAGGGCCGGCGGGGCAGCCCCAGCATTTT
cdr3_aa: CASSPRTGPAGQPQHF
clone_size: .
d_call: TRBD1
j_call: TRBJ1-5
v_call: TRBV18

cdr3_nt: TGTGCCAGCACCTCGGGGGTTCGGGGGGGTAATGAGCAGTTCTTC
cdr3_aa: CASTSGVRGGNEQFF
clone_size: .
d_call: TRBD2
j_call: TRBJ2-1
v_call: TRBV7-2

cdr3_nt: TGTGCCAGCAGCCCCCAGGGTCTCCAAGAGACCCAGTACTTC
cdr3_aa: CASSPQGLQETQYF
clone_size: .
d_call: .
j_call: TRBJ2-5
v_call: TRBV3-1/TRBV3-2

cdr3_nt: TGTGCCAGCAGCTTAGAGGGGGGGAACCGTAGGGAGCAGTTCTTC
cdr3_aa: CASSLEGGNRREQFF
clone_size: few
d_call: .
j_call: TRBJ2-1
v_call: TRBV7-2

cdr3_nt: TGTGCCAGTAGTTGGGACTACCAATACAATGAGCAGTTCTTC
cdr3_aa: CASSWDYQYNEQFF
clone_size: .
d_call: TRBD2
j_call: TRBJ2-1
v_call: TRBV19

cdr3_nt: TGTGCCAGCAGTGACGAGGACAGGGGGCCTTATAGCAATCAGCCCCAGCATTTT
cdr3_aa: CASSDEDRGPYSNQPQHF
clone_size: .
d_call: TRBD1
j_call: TRBJ1-5
v_call: TRBV6-4

cdr3_nt: TGTGCCAGCAGTTCGACAGGGGAGTCGGTTAACTATGGCTACACCTTC
cdr3_aa: CASSSTGESVNYGYTF
clone_size: .
d_call: TRBD1
j_call: TRBJ1-2
v_call: TRBV28

cdr3_nt: TGTGCCAGCAGCTTGGGACCGACAGCCATCAGCAATCAGCCCCAGCATTTT
cdr3_aa: CASSLGPTAISNQPQHF
clone_size: .
d_call: .
j_call: TRBJ1-5
v_call: TRBV5-4

cdr3_nt: TGTGCCAGCAGTTTAGATCCCCCCGGACAGTCCACGAACACCGGGGAGCTGTTTTTT
cdr3_aa: CASSLDPPGQSTNTGELFF
clone_size: .
d_call: .
j_call: TRBJ2-2
v_call: TRBV27

cdr3_nt: TGTGCCAGCAGCCCCGAAACTAGCGGGGTAGCCAAAAACATTCAGTACTTC
cdr3_aa: CASSPETSGVAKNIQYF
clone_size: .
d_call: TRBD2
j_call: TRBJ2-4
v_call: TRBV7-2

cdr3_nt: TGTGCCAGTAGTCTTTCGAGAACAGGGGTAAACTCACCCCTCCACTTT
cdr3_aa: CASSLSRTGVNSPLHF
clone_size: .
d_call: TRBD1
j_call: TRBJ1-6
v_call: TRBV19

cdr3_nt: TGTGCCAGCAGCTCACAGGGACCGAACACTGAAGCTTTCTTT
cdr3_aa: CASSSQGPNTEAFF
clone_size: .
d_call: .
j_call: TRBJ1-1
v_call: TRBV7-2

cdr3_nt: TGTGCCAGCAGCTTGGTGGACACTAACTATGGCTACACCTTC
cdr3_aa: CASSLVDTNYGYTF
clone_size: .
d_call: .
j_call: TRBJ1-2
v_call: TRBV5-4

cdr3_nt: TGTGCCAGTAGTAATCTAGCGGGAGACTACAATGAGCAGTTCTTC
cdr3_aa: CASSNLAGDYNEQFF
clone_size: few
d_call: TRBD2
j_call: TRBJ2-1
v_call: TRBV19

cdr3_nt: TGCGCCAGCAGTGGCAGGGTGGAAGAGACCCAGTACTTC
cdr3_aa: CASSGRVEETQYF
clone_size: .
d_call: .
j_call: TRBJ2-5
v_call: TRBV10-1

cdr3_nt: TGTGCCAGCAGCCAAAGACAGGGGGCGCAAGGTGGCTACACCTTC
cdr3_aa: CASSQRQGAQGGYTF
clone_size: .
d_call: TRBD1
j_call: TRBJ1-2
v_call: TRBV5-5

cdr3_nt: TGTGCCACCTTAAGACAGCAGAACACTGAAGCTTTCTTT
cdr3_aa: CATLRQQNTEAFF
clone_size: .
d_call: .
j_call: TRBJ1-1
v_call: TRBV6-5

cdr3_nt: TGTGCCAGTAGCCCTACAGGGATGGGAGGCTACACCTTC
cdr3_aa: CASSPTGMGGYTF
clone_size: .
d_call: .
j_call: TRBJ1-2
v_call: TRBV19

cdr3_nt: TGTGCCAGCAGCCGTCCGGGACAGGGGTCCTACGAGCAGTACTTC
cdr3_aa: CASSRPGQGSYEQYF
clone_size: .
d_call: TRBD1
j_call: TRBJ2-7
v_call: TRBV7-8

cdr3_nt: TGTGCCAGTAGTCTTCGTGGGCAGGGCTCTGGCTACACCTTC
cdr3_aa: CASSLRGQGSGYTF
clone_size: few
d_call: .
j_call: TRBJ1-2
v_call: TRBV19

cdr3_nt: TGTGCCAGCAGTTCTGGAGGTTTTCCGGGTTCACCCCTCCACTTT
cdr3_aa: CASSSGGFPGSPLHF
clone_size: .
d_call: .
j_call: TRBJ1-6
v_call: TRBV27

cdr3_nt: TGCGCCAGCAGCTTGGATTCGGGGGACTATGGCTACACCTTC
cdr3_aa: CASSLDSGDYGYTF
clone_size: .
d_call: .
j_call: TRBJ1-2
v_call: TRBV5-1

cdr3_nt: TGCGCCAGCAGCCAAGGCGGGGAGAGCACAGATACGCAGTATTTT
cdr3_aa: CASSQGGESTDTQYF
clone_size: .
d_call: .
j_call: TRBJ2-3
v_call: TRBV4-3

cdr3_nt: TGTGCCAGCAGCCCCGGACAGTCCTACGAGCAGTACTTC
cdr3_aa: CASSPGQSYEQYF
clone_size: .
d_call: .
j_call: TRBJ2-7
v_call: TRBV7-9

cdr3_nt: TGTGCCAGCAGCAACCCTAGAAGCCGAGAGACCCAGTACTTC
cdr3_aa: CASSNPRSRETQYF
clone_size: .
d_call: .
j_call: TRBJ2-5
v_call: TRBV6-5

cdr3_nt: TGCAGTGCTCGGGGGATTCTTGGCTACACCTTC
cdr3_aa: CSARGILGYTF
clone_size: .
d_call: .
j_call: TRBJ1-2
v_call: TRBV20-1

cdr3_nt: TGTGCCAGCAGTTTAAGGGTACAGGGCGGAGAAAAACTGTTTTTT
cdr3_aa: CASSLRVQGGEKLFF
clone_size: .
d_call: .
j_call: TRBJ1-4
v_call: TRBV27

cdr3_nt: TGTGCCAGCAGCTTAGTGGGGGGGGGTACCTACGAGCAGTACTTC
cdr3_aa: CASSLVGGGTYEQYF
clone_size: .
d_call: TRBD2
j_call: TRBJ2-7
v_call: TRBV7-2

cdr3_nt: TGTGCCAGCAGCGCCCGGGGAGGGGGGGTCCACGAGCAGTACTTC
cdr3_aa: CASSARGGGVHEQYF
clone_size: .
d_call: .
j_call: TRBJ2-7
v_call: TRBV5-4

cdr3_nt: TGTGCCAGCAGTTTCACCGGGACAGGCACCTACGATGAGTACTTC
cdr3_aa: CASSFTGTGTYDEYF
clone_size: .
d_call: TRBD1
j_call: TRBJ2-7
v_call: TRBV5-5

cdr3_nt: TGTGCCAGCACCATTGGGGGGACAGGGGTTTCACCCCTCCACTTT
cdr3_aa: CASTIGGTGVSPLHF
clone_size: .
d_call: TRBD1
j_call: TRBJ1-6
v_call: TRBV6-5

cdr3_nt: TGCGCCAGCAGCTTGGACGGGAGCTCCTACAATGAGCAGTTCTTC
cdr3_aa: CASSLDGSSYNEQFF
clone_size: .
d_call: .
j_call: TRBJ2-1
v_call: TRBV5-1

cdr3_nt: TGTGCCAGCAGCTATAGCACCGGGGAGCTGTTTTTT
cdr3_aa: CASSYSTGELFF
clone_size: .
d_call: .
j_call: TRBJ2-2
v_call: TRBV7-2

cdr3_nt: TGCGCCAGCAGCTTGGTAGGGGGGGCGAATGAAAAACTGTTTTTT
cdr3_aa: CASSLVGGANEKLFF
clone_size: .
d_call: .
j_call: TRBJ1-4
v_call: TRBV5-1

cdr3_nt: TGTGCCAGCAGTTTGGGACAGGGAGGTGGCTACACCTTC
cdr3_aa: CASSLGQGGGYTF
clone_size: .
d_call: TRBD1
j_call: TRBJ1-2
v_call: TRBV12-3/TRBV12-4

cdr3_nt: TGTGCCAGCAGCATCCTGACTAGCGGGGGAAGCACAGATACGCAGTATTTT
cdr3_aa: CASSILTSGGSTDTQYF
clone_size: .
d_call: TRBD2
j_call: TRBJ2-3
v_call: TRBV5-4

cdr3_nt: TGTGCCATCAGTGAAACCGGGACAGGGTTGGGCTACACCTTC
cdr3_aa: CAISETGTGLGYTF
clone_size: .
d_call: TRBD1
j_call: TRBJ1-2
v_call: TRBV10-3